This T cell receptor (beta chain) was retrieved from a study of T cells in Graves' hyperthyroidism and ophthalmopathy. Trimming cost V 5 bases and J 3 bases; bases outside gene matches: 4. The CDR3 runs to 13 residues. From germline, CDR1 is SGHAT and CDR2 FQDESV (reference sequence). This clonotype was seen many times. No antigen is known for it. The CDR3 regions of TCR beta were amplified from RNA transcripts. With the HTBI primer set, the TCR CDR3 went through a first round of RT-PCR. TCRdb ran MiXCR on the multiplex PCR reads and lists one entry per CDR3 protein. The sample records under 350,000 distinct CDR3 sequences, around a sixth being singletons. Overall study findings and caveats: Peripheral blood also featured most of the thyroid clonotypes expanded above 0.001.

The source of this sequence is a woman aged 45-59 years with Graves' hyperthyroidism. The sequencing input was blood. This rearrangement joins TRBV11-1 to TRBJ2-7; 7 nucleotides align to TRBD1. The chain's CDR3 is CASSGDSLYEQYF. CDR3 sequence (DNA): TGTGCCAGCAGCGGGGACAGCCTCTACGAGCAGTACTTC.